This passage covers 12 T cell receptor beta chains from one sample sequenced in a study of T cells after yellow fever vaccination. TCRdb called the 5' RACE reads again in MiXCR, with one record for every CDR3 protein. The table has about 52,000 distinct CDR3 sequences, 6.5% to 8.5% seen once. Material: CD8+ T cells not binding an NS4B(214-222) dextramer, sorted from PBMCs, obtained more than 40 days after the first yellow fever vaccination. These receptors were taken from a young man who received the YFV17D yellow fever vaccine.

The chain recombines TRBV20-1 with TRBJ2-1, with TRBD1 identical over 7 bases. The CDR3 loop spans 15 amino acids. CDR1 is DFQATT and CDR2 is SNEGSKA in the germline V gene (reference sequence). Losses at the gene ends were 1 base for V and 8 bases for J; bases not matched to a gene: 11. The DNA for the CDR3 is TGCAGTGCTAGAGGCCTCTCGAATACAGGGGATGAGCAGTTCTTC. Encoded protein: CSARGLSNTGDEQFF.

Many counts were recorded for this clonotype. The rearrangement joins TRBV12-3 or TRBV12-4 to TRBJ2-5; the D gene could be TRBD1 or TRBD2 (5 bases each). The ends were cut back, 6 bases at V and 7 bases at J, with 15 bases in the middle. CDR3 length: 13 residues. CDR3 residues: CASSRRGEGTQYF. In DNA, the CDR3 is TGTGCCAGCAGCCGTCGGGGCGAAGGGACCCAGTACTTC.

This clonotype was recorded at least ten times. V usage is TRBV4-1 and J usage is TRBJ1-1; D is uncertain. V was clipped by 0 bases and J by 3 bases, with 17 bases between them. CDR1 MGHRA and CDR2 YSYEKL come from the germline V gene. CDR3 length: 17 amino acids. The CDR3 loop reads CASSQDAFLGADTEAFF. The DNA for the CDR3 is TGCGCCAGCAGCCAAGATGCGTTTCTGGGAGCAGACACTGAAGCTTTCTTT.

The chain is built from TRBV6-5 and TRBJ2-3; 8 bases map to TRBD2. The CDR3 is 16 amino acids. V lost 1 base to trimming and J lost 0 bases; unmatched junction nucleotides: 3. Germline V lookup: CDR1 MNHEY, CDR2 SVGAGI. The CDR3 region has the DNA TGTGCCAGCAGTTACTGGGCGGGGGGTAGCACAGATACGCAGTATTTT. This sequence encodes CASSYWAGGSTDTQYF.

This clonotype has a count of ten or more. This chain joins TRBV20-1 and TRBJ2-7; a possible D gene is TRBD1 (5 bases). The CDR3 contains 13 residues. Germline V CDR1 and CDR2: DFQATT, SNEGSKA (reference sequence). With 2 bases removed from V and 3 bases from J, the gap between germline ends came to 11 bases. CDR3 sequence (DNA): TGCAGTGCTAGACAGGGATCGGGCTACGAGCAGTACTTC. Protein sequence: CSARQGSGYEQYF.

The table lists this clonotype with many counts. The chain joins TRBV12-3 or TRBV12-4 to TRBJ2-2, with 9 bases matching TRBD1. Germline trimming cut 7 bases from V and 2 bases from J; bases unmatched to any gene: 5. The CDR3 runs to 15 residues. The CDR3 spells CASTSGQGNTGELFF. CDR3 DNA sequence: TGTGCCAGCACCTCGGGACAGGGAAACACCGGGGAGCTGTTTTTT.

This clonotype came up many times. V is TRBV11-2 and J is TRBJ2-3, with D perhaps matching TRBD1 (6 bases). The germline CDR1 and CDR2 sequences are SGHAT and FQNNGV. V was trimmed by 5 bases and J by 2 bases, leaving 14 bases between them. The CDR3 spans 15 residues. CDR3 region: CASSPYPGDTDTQYF. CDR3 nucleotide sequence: TGTGCCAGCAGCCCCTACCCAGGGGACACAGATACGCAGTATTTT. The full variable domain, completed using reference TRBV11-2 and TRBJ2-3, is EAGVAQSPRYKIIEKRQSVAFWCNPISGHATLYWYQQILGQGPKLLIQFQNNGVVDDSQLPKDRFSAERLKGVDSTLKIQPAKLEDSAVYLCASSPYPGDTDTQYFGPGTRLTVL.

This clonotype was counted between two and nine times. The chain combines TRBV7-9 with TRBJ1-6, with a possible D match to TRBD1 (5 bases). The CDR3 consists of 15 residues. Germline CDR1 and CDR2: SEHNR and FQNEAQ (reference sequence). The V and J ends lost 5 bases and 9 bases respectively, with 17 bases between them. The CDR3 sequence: CASSPVGGRPSPLHF. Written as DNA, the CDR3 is TGTGCCAGCAGCCCCGTGGGGGGTAGGCCTTCACCCCTCCACTTT.

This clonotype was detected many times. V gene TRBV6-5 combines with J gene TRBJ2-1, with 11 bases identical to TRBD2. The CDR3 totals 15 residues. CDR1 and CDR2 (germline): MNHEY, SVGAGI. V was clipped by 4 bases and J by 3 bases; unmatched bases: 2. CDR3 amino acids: CASSSGTSGYNEQFF. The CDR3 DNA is TGTGCCAGCAGTTCCGGGACTAGCGGCTACAATGAGCAGTTCTTC.

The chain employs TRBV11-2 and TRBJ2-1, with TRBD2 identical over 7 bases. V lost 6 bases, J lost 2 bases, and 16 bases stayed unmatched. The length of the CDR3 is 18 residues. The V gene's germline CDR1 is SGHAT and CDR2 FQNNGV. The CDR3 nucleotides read TGTGCCAGCAGACCCAATCACTCAGCGGGGAAAACCTACAATGAGCAGTTCTTC. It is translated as CASRPNHSAGKTYNEQFF.

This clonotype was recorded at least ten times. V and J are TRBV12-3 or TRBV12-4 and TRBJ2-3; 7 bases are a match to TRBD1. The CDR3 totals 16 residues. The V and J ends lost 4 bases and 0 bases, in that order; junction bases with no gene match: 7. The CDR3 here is CASSSSGTASTDTQYF. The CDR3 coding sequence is TGTGCCAGCAGTTCCTCCGGGACAGCGAGCACAGATACGCAGTATTTT.

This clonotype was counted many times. The CDR3, as DNA: TGTGCCAGCAGCCGACAGCGGTCCCTCGAGCAGTACTTC. This translates into CASSRQRSLEQYF. V is TRBV5-5 and J is TRBJ2-7; the D gene could be TRBD1 or TRBD2 (5 bases each). Germline V CDR1 and CDR2: SGHKS, YYEKEE (reference sequence). V was cut by 4 bases and J by 6 bases, with 14 bases left in between. The CDR3 runs 13 residues. Full variable domain (outside the CDR3, taken from reference TRBV5-5 and TRBJ2-7): DAGVTQSPTHLIKTRGQQVTLRCSPISGHKSVSWYQQVLGQGPQFIFQYYEKEERGRGNFPDRFSARQFPNYSSELNVNALLLGDSALYLCASSRQRSLEQYFGPGTRLTVT.